The clone carrying this TCR beta chain was observed a few times. Its antigen is undetermined. Clones were sequenced by immunoSEQ multiplex PCR, and TCRdb holds only the in-frame ones, with some missing. The data contain some 140,000 clones, about 91% of them singletons. CDR3 length: 13 residues. Per germline, CDR1 LGHNA and CDR2 YSLEER. Trimming took off 3 bases at V and 3 bases at J, with 8 bases between the two ends. This entry is derived from a study of T cell responses to AZD1222 COVID-19 vaccine. Study as a whole: Second-dose groups at about 4 or about 12 weeks were pooled.

Study-wide results and limits: The donor group comprised mostly white British people and more females; the analysis possibly underestimated clonal diversity.

This specimen consisted of peripheral blood, obtained on day 0 of AZD1222 vaccination. J is TRBJ1-2 and V is TRBV4-3; D is possibly TRBD1 (5 bases). This TCR came from an adult in good health. The CDR3 here is CASSQQGHYGYTF. CDR3 sequence (DNA): TGCGCCAGCAGCCAGCAGGGACACTATGGCTACACCTTC.